This entry lists 10 T cell receptor beta chains sequenced from one sample in a study of technical replicates of blood from a few donors. Repertoires were generated with immunoSEQ multiplex PCR, while TCRdb's copy carries only in-frame clones and drops some. The table shows approximately 80,000 clones, with around 89% occurring only once. Sequenced material: T cells isolated from PBMCs. All receptors derive from a human donor in good health.

The chain joins TRBV6-5 to TRBJ1-5, with D tentatively TRBD1 (5 bases). The CDR3 has 15 amino acids. Germline V CDR1 and CDR2: MNHEY, SVGAGI. Trimming pared 2 bases from V and 3 bases from J, leaving 11 bases between. The CDR3 loop reads CASSYMQGLNQPQHF. In nucleotides, the CDR3 is TGTGCCAGCAGTTACATGCAGGGCCTCAATCAGCCCCAGCATTTT.

This clone was recorded once. The chain is built from TRBV5-1 and TRBJ2-5, with D possibly matching TRBD2 (5 bases). Looked up from germline, CDR1 is SGHRS and CDR2 is YFSETQ. V was clipped by 0 bases and J by 4 bases, with 7 bases between them. This CDR3 region has 13 residues. CDR3 sequence (DNA): TGCGCCAGCAGCTTGGGTGGGAGAGAGACCCAGTACTTC. The encoded protein is CASSLGGRETQYF.

V is TRBV2 and J is TRBJ1-1; 8 positions agree with TRBD1. The V segment lost 1 base and the J segment 11 bases; nucleotides outside the gene matches: 0. Per germline, CDR1 SNHLY and CDR2 FYNNEI. The CDR3 is 11 amino acids. CDR3 DNA sequence: TGTGCCAGCAGTGAAGGGACAGGGGCTTTCTTT. Its protein product is CASSEGTGAFF.

This sequence joins TRBV27 and TRBJ2-3; weak D call: TRBD2 (5 bases). CDR3 length: 14 residues. V was trimmed by 2 bases and J by 2 bases, leaving 8 bases between them. Per the germline V gene, CDR1 is MNHEY and CDR2 is SMNVEV (reference sequence). CDR3 amino acids: CASSLGAATDTQYF. The CDR3 nucleotides read TGTGCCAGCAGTTTAGGAGCGGCCACAGATACGCAGTATTTT.

The rearrangement uses TRBV9 and TRBJ1-1, with D possibly TRBD1 on 6 matching bases. V dropped 6 bases and J dropped 4 bases, with 19 bases sitting between them. The CDR3 totals 15 residues. Germline CDR1 is SGDLS and CDR2 is YYNGEE. The chain's CDR3 is CASTPTQGPLTEAFF. The DNA of the CDR3 is TGTGCCAGCACCCCAACACAGGGTCCGCTCACTGAAGCTTTCTTT.

The chain links TRBV20-1 to TRBJ2-2; D unresolved. V was cut by 1 base and J by 6 bases, with 3 bases left in between. The length of the CDR3 is 11 residues. CDR1 is DFQATT and CDR2 is SNEGSKA in the germline V gene (reference sequence). The CDR3 nucleotides are TGCAGTGCTAGAGGCGCCGGGGAGCTGTTTTTT. Amino acid sequence: CSARGAGELFF.

The chain uses TRBV6-1 and TRBJ2-1; no definite D call. The CDR3 is 15 amino acids. Per germline, CDR1 MNHNS and CDR2 SASEGT. V was shortened by 2 bases and J by 6 bases, with 14 bases between the two germline ends. The CDR3 loop reads CASSEFAEPINEQFF. The CDR3 DNA follows: TGTGCCAGCAGTGAATTTGCGGAGCCTATCAATGAGCAGTTCTTC.

J is TRBJ2-7 and V is TRBV28, with 15 bases fitting TRBD2. Unmatched junction bases numbered 10, after V lost 5 bases and J lost 2 bases. The CDR3 has 18 amino acids. Looked up from germline, CDR1 is MDHEN and CDR2 is SYDVKM. This chain's CDR3 is CASSPPGLAGGGAYEQYF. CDR3 nucleotide sequence: TGTGCCAGCAGTCCTCCAGGACTAGCGGGAGGGGGGGCCTACGAGCAGTACTTC.

This clone was seen only once. This chain uses TRBV6-5 with TRBJ1-2, with 9 bases matching TRBD1. CDR1 is MNHEY, CDR2 SVGAGI, per germline. CDR3 length equals 15 residues. The trim removed 5 bases at V and 2 bases at J, leaving 6 bases unmatched. CDR3 sequence reads: CASSITGTGNYGYTF. In DNA form, the CDR3 reads TGTGCCAGCAGTATTACCGGGACAGGGAACTATGGCTACACCTTC.

The CDR3 DNA sequence: TGCGCCAGCAGCCAAGATAAACTTATACGACCGGGACAGGGGGTAACTTCACCCCTCCACTTT. Protein product: CASSQDKLIRPGQGVTSPLHF. The chain combines TRBV4-1 with TRBJ1-6, with 11 bases matching TRBD1. The germline V gene has CDR1 MGHRA and CDR2 YSYEKL. The V segment lost 0 bases and the J segment 9 bases; nucleotides outside the gene matches: 19. The CDR3 spans 21 residues.